The clone carrying this T cell receptor beta chain appeared once. Only CD45RO-negative cells positively selected for CCR7 counted as naive CD8 cells, so terminally differentiated effector memory CD45RA+ cells were excluded. These data belong to a study of shared clonotypes between healthy human individuals. Data came from immunoSEQ multiplex PCR; TCRdb stores just in-frame clones and leaves some out. The data show about 2,200,000 clones, about 93% seen once. This clonotype was obtained from a man aged 18 to 35 in good health. Some clones in this sample may be carry-over from other donors' samples. Input material: naive CD8+ T cells from PBMCs.

CDR3 protein: CASSLLAGGPGETQYF. The CDR3, as DNA: TGTGCCAGCAGCTTATTAGCGGGAGGGCCTGGGGAGACCCAGTACTTC. The chain is built from TRBV7-7 and TRBJ2-5; the match to TRBD2 covers 11 bases. Losses at the gene ends were 2 bases for V and 5 bases for J; bases not matched to a gene: 7. Germline CDR1 SSHAT, CDR2 FNYEAQ (reference sequence). This CDR3 is 16 amino acids long.